This T cell receptor beta chain comes out of a study of blood T cell repertoires in COVID-19 (TCRdb year 2020). General notes on the study: Collaborator samples came from the United States, Italy and Spain and covered acute and convalescent phases of COVID-19. The material from the prospective study consisted of cDNA or gDNA derived from T cells, B-cell-depleted T cells, or PBMCs. Deeply sampled blood TCRbeta repertoires from subjects exposed to, actively infected with, or recovered from COVID-19 were included in the dataset. The repertoires were released in a freely available public database intended as a resource for research on the immune response to SARS-CoV-2. The samples were drawn from the first 160 participants of the ongoing ImmuneRACE study and from over 950 subjects provided by 6 global collaborators. Sample metadata almost always included a de-identified subject ID, COVID-19 status, age in years and sex. Where available, HLA class I and class II types were taken from metadata supplied by the sample provider and were not determined by assay-based typing.

TCRbeta CDR3 regions were amplified from genomic DNA by means of the immunoSEQ Assay, a bias-controlled multiplex PCR. In the paper's pipeline: Within the assay, amplification of reference gene primers was used to estimate how many nucleated cells each sample contained. Sequence reads were collapsed and filtered to measure the absolute abundance of every unique TCRbeta CDR3 rearrangement. For each sample, productive Simpson clonality was calculated as the square root of Simpson's diversity index across productive rearrangements. The clones in this table, taken by TCRdb from immuneACCESS, are in-frame only. Not every clone is retained; where verified, under half of the shortfall comes from an unresolved V gene, and the cause of the rest is unknown. V, J and clone size were drawn from that table, and D and trimming were deduced from the DNA. Present in this sample are 150,000 to 200,000 clones, 90% to 95% of which were seen just once. The biggest ten clones account for 0.6% to 0.8% of the sample.

Results the study describes overall, beyond this receptor: The amount of clinical and demographic metadata varied by source and participant and was provided uncurated.

Turning to this clone: Its antigen target is currently unknown. No much larger clonotype is one base removed from it; base qualities were not supplied.

One collaborating source in Seattle enrolled patients during active infection and followed them longitudinally through the course of disease. The collaborating institutions used their own protocols to collect whole blood in K2EDTA tubes. For TCRbeta analysis, collaborators shipped samples in one of three forms: frozen whole blood, isolated PBMCs, or DNA extracted from either of those sample types. Sequencing was done on a sample of peripheral blood. The receptor comes from a man between 25 and 39 years old with COVID-19, enrolled during active disease.

The CDR3 here reads CASSFPGRDQHF. The DNA reads as follows: TGCGCCAGCAGCTTCCCGGGAAGGGACCAGCATTTT. Recombination joined TRBV5-1 with TRBJ1-5, with the D gene not confidently named. The CDR3 sequence holds 12 residues, the cysteine and phenylalanine included. Only the CDR3 portion is preserved as DNA: 36 bases, with reading frame beginning at the first base. In the germline V gene, CDR1 corresponds to SGHRS and CDR2 to YFSETQ. Trimming costs V 2 bases and J 12 bases, and their ends lie 12 bases apart.